This entry is about one T cell receptor (beta chain). Its antigen remains unknown. This entry is derived from a study of T cell repertoires in cytomegalovirus infection. TCRdb independently ran MiXCR on the reads; one entry per CDR3 protein. The sample comprises a few hundred thousand distinct CDR3 sequences, about an eighth of which are singletons, and 7.5% to 10% rests with the top ten. J gave up 3 bases and V 4 bases, and 14 bases lay outside the gene matches. The CDR3 is 18 amino acids. The germline V gene has CDR1 SGHTA and CDR2 FQGNSA. Study-wide findings and caveats: The response measured ex vivo was dominated by TCR beta clonotypes (HLA-C-restricted and CMV-specific).

The V and J genes are TRBV7-2 and TRBJ2-7; the match to TRBD2 covers 11 bases. Sequencing was performed on PBMCs. This clonotype was sampled from a human donor in good health (CMV status not recorded). Some clones in this sample may be carry-over from other donors' samples. CDR3 sequence (DNA): TGTGCCAGCAGCTCCCCCGGGACTAGCGGAGTCCCCCTCTACGAGCAGTACTTC. Protein sequence: CASSSPGTSGVPLYEQYF.